This TCR beta chain was captured by sequencing in a study of cytomegalovirus exposure and HLA in healthy donors. Healthy individuals who donated bone marrow served as the donors. With regard to this clone: Its antigen remains unknown.

The CDR3 has 16 residues. The germline CDR1 and CDR2 sequences are SGHVS and FNYEAQ. The V end was cut by 3 bases, the J end by 10 bases, with 22 bases between. Findings and limits, study-wide: Presence/absence results assume similar sequencing depth per donor, which may not hold. Later analysis indicated greater clonal expansion among HLA-associated TCR beta chains than among equally common other chains. As confirmed in vitro, a few CMV-associated chains were specific for CMV antigens.

With 60 Vbeta and 13 Jbeta primers, the PCR was carried out. Clones were read by immunoSEQ multiplex PCR, and TCRdb kept only the in-frame ones, dropping some. The table includes 140,000 to 150,000 clones, approximately 80% detected once. Sequencing was performed on PBMCs. The receptor was isolated from a boy between 2 and 15 years old in good health and CMV-seronegative. The J gene is TRBJ2-1, the V gene TRBV7-6; TRBD1 is a possible D gene (6 bases). In DNA, the CDR3 is TGTGCCAGCAGCTTCAGGGGTGGTAGATTTAATGGAGAGCAGTTCTTC. It yields the protein CASSFRGGRFNGEQFF.